One T cell receptor (beta chain) is described in this entry. The antigen is unknown. Assay runs were performed at deep level. The method was immunoSEQ multiplex PCR; TCRdb's version includes in-frame clones alone and lacks a portion of them. Here the sample spans some 2,500,000 clones, approximately 90% being singletons. This sample was taken from a study of shared clonotypes between healthy human individuals. For the study at large: Aged between 18 and 49, the donors were a couple of women and three men. General study points: Generation probabilities were higher for clonotypes shared across all four sorted-subset donors than for unshared ones.

This CDR3 is 13 amino acids long. Looked up from germline, CDR1 is KGHSH and CDR2 is LQKENI. The V and J ends lost 4 bases and 2 bases respectively, with 7 bases between them. The chain links TRBV18 to TRBJ2-3; D gene unclear. Source material: naive CD4+ T cells from PBMCs. Stated subset: CD45RA+ positively selected. The source is a man between 18 and 35 years old in good health. Some clones in this sample may be carry-over from other donors' samples. In nucleotides, the CDR3 is TGTGCCAGCTCACAACTCTTCACAGATACGCAGTATTTT. Translating it yields CASSQLFTDTQYF.